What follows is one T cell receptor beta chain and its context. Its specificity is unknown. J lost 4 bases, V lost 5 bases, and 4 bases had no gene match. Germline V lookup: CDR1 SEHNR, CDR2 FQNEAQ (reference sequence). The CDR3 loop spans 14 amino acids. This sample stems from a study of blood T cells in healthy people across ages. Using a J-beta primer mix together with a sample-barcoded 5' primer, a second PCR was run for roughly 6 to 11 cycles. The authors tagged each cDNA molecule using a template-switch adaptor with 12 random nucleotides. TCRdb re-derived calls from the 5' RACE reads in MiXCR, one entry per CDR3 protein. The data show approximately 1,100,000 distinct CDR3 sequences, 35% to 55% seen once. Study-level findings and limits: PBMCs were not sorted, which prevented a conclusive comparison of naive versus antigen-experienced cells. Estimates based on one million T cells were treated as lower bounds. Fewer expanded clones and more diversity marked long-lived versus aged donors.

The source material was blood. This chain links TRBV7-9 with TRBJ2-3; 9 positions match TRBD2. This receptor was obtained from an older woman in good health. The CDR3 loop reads CASSPSGRPDTQYF. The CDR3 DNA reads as TGTGCCAGCAGCCCCAGCGGGAGGCCAGATACGCAGTATTTT.